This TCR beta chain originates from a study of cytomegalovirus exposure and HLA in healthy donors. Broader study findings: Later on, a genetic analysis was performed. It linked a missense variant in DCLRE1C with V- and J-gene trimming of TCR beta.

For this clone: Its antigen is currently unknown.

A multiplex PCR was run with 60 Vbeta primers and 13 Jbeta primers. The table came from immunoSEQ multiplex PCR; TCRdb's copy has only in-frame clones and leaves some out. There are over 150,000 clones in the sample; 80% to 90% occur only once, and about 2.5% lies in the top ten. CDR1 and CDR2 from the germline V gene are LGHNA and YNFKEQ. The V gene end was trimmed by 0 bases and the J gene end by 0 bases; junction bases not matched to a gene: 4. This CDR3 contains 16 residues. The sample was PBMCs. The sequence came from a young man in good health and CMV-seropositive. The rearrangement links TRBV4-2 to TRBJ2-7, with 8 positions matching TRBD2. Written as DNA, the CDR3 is TGTGCCAGCAGCCAAGAGGGCGGGAGGCGCTCCTACGAGCAGTACTTC. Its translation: CASSQEGGRRSYEQYF.